Listed here are 13 T cell receptor beta chains from one sample, sequenced in a study of identical twins. One entry per CDR3 protein, called by TCRdb with MiXCR from the 5' RACE reads. The repertoire holds around 470,000 distinct CDR3 sequences, with 14% as singletons. These same records also appear under a second study, on yellow fever vaccine responses in identical twins.

Sequencing used CD4+ T cells sorted from blood. These receptors were taken from a woman between 18 and 29 years old in good health.

In this sample, this clonotype turned up a few times. This chain uses TRBV7-8 with TRBJ1-6; tentative D call: TRBD1 (6 bases). From germline, CDR1 is SGHVS and CDR2 FQNEAQ. Trimming removed 6 bases from V and 5 bases from J, with 11 bases in between. CDR3 length: 14 residues. Here the CDR3 reads CASSTGTNNSPLHF. The CDR3 nucleotides read TGTGCCAGCAGTACCGGGACAAATAATTCACCCCTCCACTTT. Full variable domain (missing parts from reference TRBV7-8 and TRBJ1-6): GAGVSQSPRYKVAKRGQDVALRCDPISGHVSLFWYQQALGQGPEFLTYFQNEAQLDKSGLPSDRFFAERPEGSVSTLKIQRTQQEDSAVYLCASSTGTNNSPLHFGNGTRLTVT.

J is TRBJ2-3 and V is TRBV4-3, with D possibly being TRBD2 (5 bases). The ends were cut back, 5 bases at V and 4 bases at J, with 7 bases in the middle. The CDR3 consists of 12 residues. Per the germline V gene, CDR1 is LGHNA and CDR2 is YSLEER. Here the CDR3 DNA reads TGCGCCAGCAGCGACGGGGCAGATACGCAGTATTTT. Amino acids: CASSDGADTQYF.

This CDR3 reads CASSPRELALYEQYF. The CDR3 DNA sequence: TGTGCCAGCAGCCCTAGGGAGCTAGCGCTCTACGAGCAGTACTTC. The chain has TRBV7-8 and TRBJ2-7, with TRBD2 as a possible D gene (6 bases). Trimming took off 5 bases at V and 3 bases at J, with 17 bases between the two ends. This CDR3 is 15 amino acids long. Germline CDR1 and CDR2: SGHVS and FQNEAQ.

This chain links TRBV20-1 with TRBJ2-4; 9 bases agree with TRBD1. The CDR3 has 18 amino acids. Germline V lookup: CDR1 DFQATT, CDR2 SNEGSKA (reference sequence). V shed 6 bases, J shed 2 bases, and the junction held 17 bases outside the gene matches. CDR3 sequence: CSARDREGHLGTKNIQYF. CDR3 DNA sequence: TGCAGTGCCCGGGACAGGGAGGGTCATTTGGGGACCAAAAACATTCAGTACTTC.

This clonotype came up a few times. The V and J genes are TRBV6-2 or TRBV6-3 and TRBJ1-1; no clear D gene. Germline assignment: CDR1 MNHEY and CDR2 SVGEGT. The CDR3 runs 14 residues. Trimming stripped 5 bases from V and 6 bases from J, with 16 bases between. CDR3 protein: CASSNLGLGAEAFF. The CDR3 DNA follows: TGTGCCAGCAGTAACCTTGGTCTGGGCGCTGAAGCTTTCTTT.

Remarks on this clonotype: In this CDR3 the conserved last residue, phenylalanine or tryptophan, is missing, so a read error is likely. The V call is TRBV4-3, the J call TRBJ2-1; a weak D match, TRBD1 (7 bases). Trimming stripped 0 bases from V and 5 bases from J, with 23 bases between. Per the germline V gene, CDR1 is LGHNA and CDR2 is YSLEER. The CDR3 is 19 residues long. The CDR3 loop reads CASSQEARGDGWRHNEQFS. The CDR3 nucleotides are TGCGCCAGCAGCCAAGAAGCCAGGGGGGACGGCTGGCGACACAATGAGCAGTTCTCC.

The V gene is TRBV7-2, the J gene TRBJ2-6, with 8 bases identical to TRBD1. This CDR3 region has 15 residues. Germline loops: CDR1 SGHTA, CDR2 FQGNSA. With 4 bases clipped from V and 12 bases from J, the junction kept 11 bases outside the gene matches. The CDR3 DNA follows: TGTGCCAGCAGCTCACAATCGGACAGGGTGTCCGTCCTGACTTTC. Protein sequence: CASSSQSDRVSVLTF.

This chain's CDR3 is CASDSHRWTGKDGANVLTF. For the CDR3, the DNA is TGCGCCAGCGACTCCCATCGGTGGACTGGGAAAGATGGGGCCAACGTCCTGACTTTC. This chain uses TRBV5-1 with TRBJ2-6; TRBD2 might be the D (5 bases). Trimming took 7 bases from V and 3 from J, leaving 26 bases between them. Germline CDR1 reads SGHRS; CDR2 reads YFSETQ. CDR3 length: 19 residues.

The chain has TRBV25-1 and TRBJ2-5; D unresolved. Germline lookup yields CDR1 MGHDK and CDR2 SYGVNS. This CDR3 has 12 amino acids. The V end was cut by 3 bases, the J end by 5 bases, with 7 bases between. This CDR3 is CASSEGEETQYF. The CDR3 coding sequence is TGTGCCAGCAGTGAGGGCGAGGAGACCCAGTACTTC.

There are many counts of this clonotype. J is TRBJ2-3 and V is TRBV5-1; D is possibly TRBD1 (6 bases). This CDR3 region has 16 residues. The V end lost 0 bases, the J end lost 4 bases, and 15 bases lay between the germline ends. Germline loops: CDR1 SGHRS, CDR2 YFSETQ. The CDR3 sequence is CASSLATAPGADTQYF. DNA of the CDR3: TGCGCCAGCAGCTTGGCTACAGCACCAGGGGCAGATACGCAGTATTTT.

This clonotype was observed at least ten times. The chain couples TRBV6-2 or TRBV6-3 to TRBJ2-3; the D gene could be TRBD1 or TRBD2 (5 bases each). In germline, CDR1 is MNHEY, CDR2 SVGEGT. Trimming removed 4 bases from V and 14 bases from J, with 19 bases in between. The CDR3 sequence is 13 residues long. The chain's CDR3 is CASSLGPTAPAYF. CDR3 bases: TGTGCCAGCAGTTTGGGACCAACCGCCCCTGCGTATTTT.

The chain carries TRBV28 and TRBJ2-5; 10 bases are shared with TRBD2. Losses at the gene ends were 6 bases for V and 2 bases for J; bases not matched to a gene: 9. Looked up from germline, CDR1 is MDHEN and CDR2 is SYDVKM. This CDR3 is built from 16 residues. The CDR3 DNA reads TGTGCCAGCAGCCGAATAGGACTAGCGGCTCAAGAGACCCAGTACTTC. Protein: CASSRIGLAAQETQYF.

The genes are TRBV29-1 and TRBJ2-7; 7 bases fit TRBD1. V was clipped by 7 bases and J by 3 bases; unmatched bases: 3. From germline, CDR1 is SQVTM and CDR2 ANQGSEA. The CDR3 runs to 11 residues. The CDR3 nucleotides read TGCAGCGCTGGGACAGACTACGAGCAGTACTTC. Its protein product is CSAGTDYEQYF.